One sample yielded the 29 T cell receptor beta chains listed below, sequenced in a study of CD8+CD57+ T cells in acquired aplastic anemia. Genomic DNA was employed as the template in profiling TCR beta VDJ and CDR3. TCRdb re-called the reads through MiXCR, storing one row per CDR3 protein. The sample gives approximately 80,000 distinct CDR3 sequences, roughly three quarters of which show up once; about 82% is in the top ten. Patients picked for sequencing had shown CD8+CD57+ cell expansion detected by flow cytometry. Sequencing was carried out using sorted CD4+, CD8+, or CD8+CD57+ T cells (not recorded which) from PBMCs. Receptors were obtained from a human donor with aplastic anemia.

This clonotype was observed a single time. The rearrangement joins TRBV2 to TRBJ1-2; the D is unclear. Trimming removed 7 bases from V and 2 bases from J, with 14 bases in between. From germline, CDR1 is SNHLY and CDR2 FYNNEI. The CDR3 contains 14 residues. CDR3 in amino acids: CASTPQRANYGYTF. As DNA, the CDR3 is TGTGCCAGCACCCCCCAGCGGGCGAACTATGGCTACACCTTC. Filled out from reference TRBV2 and TRBJ1-2, the complete variable domain reads EPEVTQTPSHQVTQMGQEVILRCVPISNHLYFYWYRQILGQKVEFLVSFYNNEISEKSEIFDDQFSVERPDGSNFTLKIRSTKLEDSAMYFCASTPQRANYGYTFGSGTRLTVV.

J is TRBJ2-1 and V is TRBV20-1; D possibly corresponds to TRBD1 (5 bases). Germline values: CDR1 DFQATT, CDR2 SNEGSKA (reference sequence). V lost 3 bases to trimming and J lost 4 bases, with 13 bases between them. The CDR3 length is 14 residues. CDR3: CSASGALDYNEQFF. CDR3 nucleotide sequence: TGCAGTGCTAGTGGGGCGTTGGATTACAATGAGCAGTTCTTC.

Comment on this clonotype: A read error may produce the germline difference seen at one junction end. The chain recombines TRBV29-1 with TRBJ2-1, with 7 bases aligning to TRBD2. This CDR3 has 13 residues. The germline V gene has CDR1 SQVTM and CDR2 ANQGSEA. The CDR3 DNA is TGCAGCGTTGGAGGCGGGGACTACAGTGAGCAGTTCTTC. Translating gives CSVGGGDYSEQFF.

CDR3 protein: CASRWELSNQPQHF. CDR3 DNA sequence: TGTGCCAGTAGATGGGAGCTTTCCAATCAGCCCCAGCATTTT. V and J are TRBV19 and TRBJ1-5; D remains ambiguous. The V gene's germline CDR1 is LNHDA and CDR2 SQIVND (reference sequence). The CDR3 contains 14 residues. V was trimmed by 6 bases and J by 3 bases, leaving 12 bases between them.

The V call is TRBV2, the J call TRBJ1-2; TRBD1 agrees at 7 bases. Germline trimming cut 6 bases from V and 7 bases from J; bases unmatched to any gene: 11. The CDR3 runs 14 residues. Germline CDR1 and CDR2: SNHLY and FYNNEI. The CDR3 DNA reads as TGTGCCAGCAGGGAGACCGGGACAGTTATTGGCTACACCTTC. This translates into CASRETGTVIGYTF. Based on the CDR3 plus reference TRBV2 and TRBJ1-2, the full variable domain is EPEVTQTPSHQVTQMGQEVILRCVPISNHLYFYWYRQILGQKVEFLVSFYNNEISEKSEIFDDQFSVERPDGSNFTLKIRSTKLEDSAMYFCASRETGTVIGYTFGSGTRLTVV.

This clonotype was seen repeatedly, ten times or more. This chain links TRBV7-8 with TRBJ1-2, with D tentatively TRBD1 (5 bases). The CDR3 sequence is 15 residues long. The V gene's germline CDR1 is SGHVS and CDR2 FQNEAQ. Trimming took off 1 base at V and 8 bases at J, with 17 bases between the two ends. Here the CDR3 reads CASSLEDRTLQGYTF. The CDR3, as DNA: TGTGCCAGCAGCTTAGAAGACAGAACGCTGCAGGGCTACACCTTC.

The gene calls are TRBV20-1 and TRBJ2-5, with unresolved D. Germline V gene sequence: CDR1 DFQATT, CDR2 SNEGSKA (reference sequence). This CDR3 is built from 10 residues. V lost 4 bases, J lost 1 base, and 1 base lay in between. The CDR3 spells CSAIQETQYF. CDR3 bases: TGCAGTGCTATCCAAGAGACCCAGTACTTC.

The chain has TRBV2 and TRBJ1-1; perhaps TRBD1 as D (6 bases). This CDR3 is 14 amino acids long. Germline V lookup: CDR1 SNHLY, CDR2 FYNNEI. Trimming pared 8 bases from V and 6 bases from J, leaving 19 bases between. CDR3 sequence: CASSPVQGGPEAFF. The CDR3, as DNA: TGTGCCAGCTCACCAGTTCAAGGGGGGCCTGAAGCTTTCTTT.

The table lists this clonotype with a few counts. The CDR3 DNA sequence: TGTGCCACCAGCAGAGCCCATGCCAGGGTCGGTACTGAAGCTTTCTTT. Translating gives CATSRAHARVGTEAFF. The V call is TRBV15, the J call TRBJ1-1, with D maybe TRBD1 (5 bases). Trimming removed 1 base at V and 5 bases at J, with 17 bases between. CDR1 and CDR2 from the germline V gene are LNHNV and YYDKDF (reference sequence). The CDR3 has 16 residues.

This chain uses TRBV29-1 with TRBJ2-3; 9 bases are a match to TRBD2. The CDR3 contains 14 residues. From germline, CDR1 is SQVTM and CDR2 ANQGSEA. Germline trimming cut 1 base from V and 4 bases from J; bases unmatched to any gene: 3. This CDR3 reads CSVEGAGGPDTQYF. The CDR3 DNA reads TGCAGCGTTGAAGGCGCGGGAGGGCCAGATACGCAGTATTTT.

The rearrangement joins TRBV10-1 to TRBJ2-1, with D maybe TRBD1 (6 bases). This CDR3 spans 15 amino acids. Germline V gives CDR1 WNHNN, CDR2 SYGVQD (reference sequence). V was trimmed by 3 bases and J by 4 bases, leaving 13 bases between them. The CDR3 sequence: CASSEFADRYNEQFF. CDR3 bases: TGCGCCAGCAGTGAATTCGCAGACAGGTACAATGAGCAGTTCTTC.

This rearrangement joins TRBV6-4 to TRBJ2-6; no firm D call. The CDR3 length is 14 residues. Germline lookup yields CDR1 MRHNA and CDR2 SNTAGT. The V end was cut by 2 bases, the J end by 7 bases, with 9 bases between. The CDR3 here is CASSDSLGANVLTF. CDR3 sequence (DNA): TGTGCCAGCAGTGACAGTCTGGGTGCCAACGTCCTGACTTTC.

This sequence joins TRBV14 and TRBJ1-6; D remains ambiguous. Trimming removed 3 bases from V and 8 bases from J, with 5 bases in between. The CDR3 sequence is 12 residues long. Looked up from germline, CDR1 is SGHDN and CDR2 is FVKESK. The DNA for the CDR3 is TGTGCCAGCAGCCACCCCCATTCACCCCTCCACTTT. Protein: CASSHPHSPLHF.

A word on this clonotype: No conserved phenylalanine or tryptophan ends this CDR3, so it is likely a read error. The chain couples TRBV28 to TRBJ1-6; D not certain. This CDR3 region has 13 residues. The V end was cut by 5 bases, the J end by 6 bases, with 8 bases between. Per the germline V gene, CDR1 is MDHEN and CDR2 is SYDVKM. The CDR3 sequence: CASSLTFNSPLHS. The CDR3 DNA reads as TGTGCCAGCAGTCTCACGTTTAATTCACCCCTCCACTCT.

The J gene is TRBJ1-5, the V gene TRBV2; unclear D gene. Germline V CDR1 and CDR2: SNHLY, FYNNEI. V was trimmed by 4 bases and J by 0 bases, leaving 10 bases between them. The CDR3 consists of 15 residues. CDR3 in amino acids: CASSGLPDSNQPQHF. As DNA, the CDR3 is TGTGCCAGCAGTGGGCTGCCGGATAGCAATCAGCCCCAGCATTTT.

This clonotype was picked up many times. The V gene is TRBV7-3, the J gene TRBJ2-7, with D possibly matching TRBD2 (5 bases). Germline values: CDR1 SGHTA, CDR2 FQGTGA. The CDR3 extends over 13 amino acids. Trimming left V 6 bases short and J 0 bases short, with 9 bases between. The CDR3 DNA is TGTGCCAGCAGTTTTGGGAGCTCCTACGAGCAGTACTTC. The encoded protein is CASSFGSSYEQYF.

Concerning this clonotype: A single base separates this from a much larger clone, so it may be a read error. The chain links TRBV27 to TRBJ2-7, with a weak D call TRBD2 (5 bases). This CDR3 has 14 amino acids. Trimming removed 7 bases from V and 2 bases from J, with 15 bases in between. The germline gives CDR1 MNHEY, CDR2 SMNVEV (reference sequence). The CDR3 coding sequence is TGTGCCAGCATGGTAGCGACTGGCGCCTACGAGCAGTACTTC. Its translation: CASMVATGAYEQYF.

V is TRBV7-6 and J is TRBJ2-7, with 10 bases aligning to TRBD1. This CDR3 is 14 amino acids long. CDR1 SGHVS and CDR2 FNYEAQ come from the germline V gene. The V gene end was trimmed by 3 bases and the J gene end by 5 bases; junction bases not matched to a gene: 4. Here the CDR3 DNA reads TGTGCCAGCAGCTTTGGGGACAGGGGTGACGAGCAGTACTTC. Its protein product is CASSFGDRGDEQYF.

The rearrangement links TRBV5-4 to TRBJ2-7; 9 positions match TRBD2. V shed 0 bases and J 5 bases; nucleotides not matched to a gene: 6. This CDR3 is built from 15 residues. Germline V gene data show CDR1 as SGHNT and CDR2 as YYREEE (reference sequence). The CDR3 DNA follows: TGTGCCAGCAGCTTGGCGGCGGGAGGGCCGAACGAGCAGTACTTC. Translation gives CASSLAAGGPNEQYF.

V is TRBV7-8 and J is TRBJ2-2; D is unclear. Germline values: CDR1 SGHVS, CDR2 FQNEAQ. The CDR3 is 13 amino acids. Trimming cost V 7 bases and J 2 bases, with 8 bases left between them. CDR3 coding DNA: TGTGCCAGCAAGGAACCTAACACCGGGGAGCTGTTTTTT. Translation gives CASKEPNTGELFF.

V and J are TRBV20-1 and TRBJ2-7; 7 bases agree with TRBD1. This CDR3 contains 14 residues. The V gene end was trimmed by 5 bases and the J gene end by 0 bases; junction bases not matched to a gene: 7. CDR1 is DFQATT and CDR2 is SNEGSKA in the germline V gene (reference sequence). DNA for the CDR3: TGCAGTGCTTACGACAGGGATAACTCCTACGAGCAGTACTTC. Its protein product is CSAYDRDNSYEQYF.

This clonotype is medium-sized in the sample. V and J are TRBV24-1 and TRBJ2-7; possible D gene TRBD1, 5 bases. Trimming shortened V by 3 bases and J by 1 base, and 12 bases separated the two germline ends. Germline V gene data show CDR1 as KGHDR and CDR2 as SFDVKD. This CDR3 has 15 residues. The CDR3 bases are TGTGCCACCAGTGATCCGCTGACAGCTTCCTACGAGCAGTACTTC. The encoded protein is CATSDPLTASYEQYF.

The rearrangement links TRBV15 to TRBJ2-1; D ambiguous. This CDR3 comprises 13 residues. Germline CDR1 LNHNV, CDR2 YYDKDF (reference sequence). V lost 1 base, J lost 8 bases, and 9 bases lay in between. This CDR3 is CATSRAGYDEQFF. CDR3 sequence (DNA): TGTGCCACCAGCAGAGCCGGGTACGATGAGCAGTTCTTC.

The chain couples TRBV6-1 to TRBJ2-3; unclear D gene. Germline V gene lookup returns CDR1 MNHNS and CDR2 SASEGT. Trimming cost V 7 bases and J 1 base, with 12 bases left between them. The CDR3 covers 14 residues. This chain's CDR3 is CASTPLAGTDTQYF. The DNA of the CDR3 is TGTGCCAGCACCCCATTGGCGGGCACAGATACGCAGTATTTT.

The chain joins TRBV29-1 to TRBJ2-7; 10 positions agree with TRBD1. V was pared by 7 bases and J by 5 bases, with 8 bases of the junction left unmatched. Germline V gene sequence: CDR1 SQVTM, CDR2 ANQGSEA. This CDR3 has 13 amino acids. The CDR3 protein is CSAGRDRGHEQYF. In DNA form, the CDR3 reads TGCAGCGCCGGTCGGGACAGGGGCCACGAGCAGTACTTC.

The chain uses TRBV2 and TRBJ2-7, with D possibly TRBD1 on 6 matching bases. Germline assignment: CDR1 SNHLY and CDR2 FYNNEI. V was clipped by 7 bases and J by 1 base, with 14 bases between them. This CDR3 spans 14 amino acids. This chain's CDR3 is CASIRQDGSYEQYF. The CDR3 nucleotides are TGTGCCAGCATTAGACAGGATGGGTCCTACGAGCAGTACTTC.

The gene calls are TRBV20-1 and TRBJ2-5; 9 bases map to TRBD2. CDR1 is DFQATT and CDR2 is SNEGSKA in the germline V gene (reference sequence). V was clipped by 4 bases and J by 1 base; unmatched bases: 4. The CDR3 extends over 14 amino acids. The CDR3 loop reads CSAKVAGVQETQYF. In DNA form, the CDR3 reads TGCAGTGCTAAAGTAGCGGGGGTCCAAGAGACCCAGTACTTC.

The chain links TRBV20-1 to TRBJ2-5, with TRBD1 matching 8 bases. This CDR3 is built from 15 residues. The ends lost 0 bases at V and 2 bases at J; junction bases unmatched: 5. Germline V lookup: CDR1 DFQATT, CDR2 SNEGSKA (reference sequence). CDR3 coding DNA: TGCAGTGCTAGAGATCTGGGACAGGTTCAAGAGACCCAGTACTTC. Its protein is CSARDLGQVQETQYF.

This clonotype was detected only a few times. This may stem from a read error, because a much larger clone lies one nucleotide away. J is TRBJ2-7 and V is TRBV11-1; the D gene is possibly TRBD2 (5 bases). Germline V lookup: CDR1 SGHAT, CDR2 FQDESV (reference sequence). The CDR3 length is 17 residues. This CDR3 is CASSLALPVSVSCEQYF. The CDR3 DNA is TGTGCCAGCAGCTTAGCTTTGCCCGTTAGCGTCTCCTGCGAGCAGTACTTC. The whole variable domain, remainder taken from reference TRBV11-1 and TRBJ2-7, is EAEVAQSPRYKITEKSQAVAFWCDPISGHATLYWYRQILGQGPELLVQFQDESVVDDSQLPKDRFSAERLKGVDSTLKIQPAELGDSAMYLCASSLALPVSVSCEQYFGPGTRLTVT.